This T cell receptor beta chain appears in the sequencing data of a study of blood T cell repertoires in COVID-19. Turning to the study itself: Spain, Italy and the United States supplied samples that represented acute and convalescent COVID-19. Sources were T cells, B-cell-depleted T cells, or PBMCs; the material itself was cDNA or gDNA.

Study processing details: Amplification of reference gene primers was used by the study to estimate nucleated cell counts. TCRdb's copy holds only in-frame clones and misses some; the assay was immunoSEQ multiplex PCR. Clone size and V and J calls were adopted from that table, with D and trimming inferred from the DNA. The sample shows under 300,000 clones, about 80% of them seen only once. The CDR3 has 11 amino acids. Germline values: CDR1 MGHDK, CDR2 SYGVNS. Trimming removed 4 bases from V and 9 bases from J, with 8 bases in between. The V gene is TRBV25-1, the J gene TRBJ2-3; D is unresolved. Sequenced material: peripheral blood. The origin of this receptor is a woman older than 75 with acute or convalescent COVID-19. The CDR3 sequence: CASSGVGTQYF. The DNA for the CDR3 is TGTGCCAGCAGTGGGGTCGGGACGCAGTATTTT.